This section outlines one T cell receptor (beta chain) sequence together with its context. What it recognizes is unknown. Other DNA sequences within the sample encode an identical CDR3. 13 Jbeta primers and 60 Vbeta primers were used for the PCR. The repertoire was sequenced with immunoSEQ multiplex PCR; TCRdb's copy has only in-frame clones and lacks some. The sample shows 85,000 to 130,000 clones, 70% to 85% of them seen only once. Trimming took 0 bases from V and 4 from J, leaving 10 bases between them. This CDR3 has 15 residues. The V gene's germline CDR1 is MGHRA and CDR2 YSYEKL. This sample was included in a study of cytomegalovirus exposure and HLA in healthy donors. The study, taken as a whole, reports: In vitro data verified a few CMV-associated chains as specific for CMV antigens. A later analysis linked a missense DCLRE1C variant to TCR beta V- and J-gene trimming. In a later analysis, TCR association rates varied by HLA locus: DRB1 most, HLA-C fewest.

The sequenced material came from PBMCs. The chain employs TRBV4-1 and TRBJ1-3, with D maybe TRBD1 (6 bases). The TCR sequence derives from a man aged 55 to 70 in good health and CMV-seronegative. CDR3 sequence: CASSQEGRGGNTIYF. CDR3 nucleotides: TGCGCCAGCAGCCAAGAGGGCAGGGGAGGAAACACCATATATTTT.